This TCR beta chain was identified during a study of shared clonotypes between healthy human individuals. Study overall: The study drew on two women and three men aged 18 to 49 as donors.

V dropped 4 bases and J dropped 6; count of bases not matched to a gene: 12. Germline V gene data show CDR1 as SGHNT and CDR2 as YYREEE (reference sequence). CDR3 length: 18 amino acids. The protocol was immunoSEQ multiplex PCR, while the TCRdb copy is restricted to in-frame clones and leaves out a portion. The profile shows about 2.4 million clones, roughly 93% of them singletons. Concerning this clone: What it binds is not known.

Study results and caveats: Unshared clonotypes carried lower generation probabilities than those common to all four donors. Memory subsets generally showed lower estimated richness than naive subsets.

Each of the donors was a healthy adult who was HIV-negative and had not had a recent acute infection or vaccination. Sequenced input: naive CD4+ T cells from PBMCs. Subset noted: CD45RA+ positively selected. V gene TRBV5-4 combines with J gene TRBJ2-1, with 14 bases identical to TRBD2. This clonotype originated in a man aged 18-30 years in good health. Some clones in this sample may be carry-over from other donors' samples. CDR3 residues: CASSQGLAGDMFSNEQFF. The DNA of the CDR3 is TGTGCCAGCAGCCAGGGACTAGCGGGAGATATGTTTTCCAATGAGCAGTTCTTC.